Listed here are 3 T cell receptor beta chains from one sample, sequenced in a study of control samples from healthy donors and cancer patients. The repertoire was sequenced with immunoSEQ multiplex PCR; TCRdb's copy has only in-frame clones and lacks some. The sample holds 350,000 to 450,000 clones, about 93% seen once. Sequencing used PBMCs. The receptor source for this set is a man aged 35-49 years with head and neck cancer.

This chain uses TRBV9 with TRBJ1-4, with 9 bases that match TRBD1. The V segment lost 3 bases and the J segment 7 bases; nucleotides outside the gene matches: 7. The CDR3 is 15 residues long. Germline loops: CDR1 SGDLS, CDR2 YYNGEE. CDR3 in DNA: TGTGCCAGCAGCGAGGGCACAGGGGGCGGTGAAAAACTGTTTTTT. It encodes CASSEGTGGGEKLFF.

The chain links TRBV5-4 to TRBJ2-1; tentative D call: TRBD2 (7 bases). Trimming stripped 4 bases from V and 9 bases from J, with 14 bases between. Germline CDR1 SGHNT, CDR2 YYREEE (reference sequence). The CDR3 consists of 13 residues. The CDR3 loop reads CASSPAGAGEQFF. For the CDR3, the DNA is TGTGCCAGCAGCCCGGCGGGGGCCGGTGAGCAGTTCTTC. The variable domain in full, with the rest retrieved from reference TRBV5-4 and TRBJ2-1, is ETGVTQSPTHLIKTRGQQVTLRCSSQSGHNTVSWYQQALGQGPQFIFQYYREEENGRGNFPPRFSGLQFPNYSSELNVNALELDDSALYLCASSPAGAGEQFFGPGTRLTVL.

This clone was detected only a few times. The gene calls are TRBV28 and TRBJ1-1; D might be TRBD1 (5 bases). The V gene's germline CDR1 is MDHEN and CDR2 SYDVKM. The CDR3 has 13 residues. The V and J ends lost 4 bases and 4 bases respectively, with 10 bases between them. In DNA, the CDR3 is TGTGCCAGCAGTTCGGGGGACGGCACTGAAGCTTTCTTT. It specifies CASSSGDGTEAFF.